What follows are 6 T cell receptor beta chains derived from one specimen sequenced in a study of vaccination effects on CD4 cells after COVID-19. Sequencing followed a ViraFEST assay step that expanded antigen-specific CD4+ T cells with viral peptide pools. Subsequent to roughly 9 days of culture, CD4+ T cells were isolated. Neither prior SARS-CoV-2 infection nor positive nucleocapsid antibodies were present in the vaccine recipients. Antigen specificity for these receptors is unknown. The table came from immunoSEQ multiplex PCR; TCRdb's copy has only in-frame clones and leaves some out. The sample yields under 70,000 clones, around three quarters seen once. The sample was CD4+ T cells from PBMCs cultured with HCoV-OC43 spike peptides, taken before COVID-19 vaccination. The sample's subset: HCoV-OC43 spike overlapping peptide pool stimulation. These receptors were collected from a human donor who received a COVID-19 vaccine.

The chain combines TRBV29-1 with TRBJ2-1; 9 bases fit TRBD2. V dropped 2 bases and J dropped 6; count of bases not matched to a gene: 8. Germline values: CDR1 SQVTM, CDR2 ANQGSEA. The CDR3 runs to 15 residues. The CDR3 is CSVEIRRGGINEQFF. The CDR3, as DNA: TGCAGCGTTGAAATCCGGCGGGGGGGCATCAATGAGCAGTTCTTC.

The chain uses TRBV27 and TRBJ1-2; no clear D. Germline V lookup: CDR1 MNHEY, CDR2 SMNVEV (reference sequence). V was trimmed by 2 bases and J by 0 bases, leaving 7 bases between them. The CDR3 runs 14 residues. CDR3 region: CASSLVSTNYGYTF. The CDR3 nucleotides are TGTGCCAGCAGTTTAGTTTCAACTAACTATGGCTACACCTTC.

V usage is TRBV6-4 and J usage is TRBJ2-1, with D possibly matching TRBD2 (7 bases). V was clipped by 0 bases and J by 6 bases, with 15 bases between them. Per the germline V gene, CDR1 is MRHNA and CDR2 is SNTAGT. The CDR3 is 16 amino acids. The CDR3 DNA reads as TGTGCCAGCAGTGACTCCGGGGGGCTACGGGGCAATGAGCAGTTCTTC. This codes for CASSDSGGLRGNEQFF.

The chain is built from TRBV21-1 and TRBJ1-5. TRBV21-1 is a pseudogene locus. The CDR3 totals 17 residues. DNA of the CDR3: TGTGCCAGCAGGCACCCCGCGTCTCACGGTGGCAATCAGCCCCAGCATTTT. Translating gives CASRHPASHGGNQPQHF.

The rearrangement joins TRBV6-2 or TRBV6-3 to TRBJ1-3, with D possibly being TRBD1 (5 bases). The CDR3 runs to 15 residues. The V gene lost 3 bases and the J gene lost 9 bases, with 18 bases spanning the gap. Germline CDR1 and CDR2: MNHEY and SVGEGT. CDR3 bases: TGTGCCAGCAGTTATGTAGGCAGGGTCCGGCTCACCATATATTTT. Residues: CASSYVGRVRLTIYF.

V usage is TRBV19 and J usage is TRBJ2-3, with TRBD2 matching 7 bases. V dropped 2 bases and J dropped 2; count of bases not matched to a gene: 1. Germline CDR1 reads LNHDA; CDR2 reads SQIVND (reference sequence). CDR3 length: 14 residues. The chain's CDR3 is CASSITSATDTQYF. For the CDR3, the DNA is TGTGCCAGTAGTATAACTAGCGCCACAGATACGCAGTATTTT.